Below are 23 T cell receptor beta chains sequenced from a single sample in a study of blood T cell repertoires in COVID-19. The assay was immunoSEQ multiplex PCR, and TCRdb's table has in-frame clones only and misses some. The repertoire holds roughly 200,000 clones, with about 87% as singletons. Sequenced material: peripheral blood. These receptors were obtained from a woman in her 30s with acute or convalescent COVID-19.

This sequence joins TRBV29-1 and TRBJ2-1, with 8 positions matching TRBD2. Germline values: CDR1 SQVTM, CDR2 ANQGSEA. The CDR3 covers 13 residues. Trimming took 7 bases from V and 1 from J; bases not matched to a gene: 3. The CDR3 spells CSAKRESYNEQFF. In DNA, the CDR3 is TGCAGCGCAAAGCGGGAGTCCTACAATGAGCAGTTCTTC.

The rearrangement links TRBV5-1 to TRBJ1-1, with D maybe TRBD1 (5 bases). CDR1 and CDR2 from the germline V gene are SGHRS and YFSETQ. Between the trimmed V and J ends, which lost 2 bases and 0 bases, there was a span of 11 bases. The CDR3 consists of 15 residues. For the CDR3, the DNA is TGCGCCAGCAGCTTCGCCGGGGGGGTGAACACTGAAGCTTTCTTT. Its translation is CASSFAGGVNTEAFF.

The chain joins TRBV29-1 to TRBJ2-3; no reliable D call. V was trimmed by 6 bases and J by 1 base, leaving 14 bases between them. This CDR3 region has 14 residues. CDR1 and CDR2 (germline): SQVTM, ANQGSEA. The CDR3, as DNA: TGCAGCGTAGCCGGGTTCCCGGGCACAGATACGCAGTATTTT. Residues: CSVAGFPGTDTQYF.

This clone was picked up one time. The CDR3 nucleotides are TGCGCCAGCAGCTTGGGGGCCAGGGATGGGACTGAAGCTTTCTTT. As protein: CASSLGARDGTEAFF. The J gene is TRBJ1-1, the V gene TRBV5-1; tentatively, D is TRBD1 (5 bases). With 0 bases removed from V and 5 bases from J, the gap between germline ends came to 14 bases. This CDR3 is built from 15 residues. CDR1 and CDR2 (germline): SGHRS, YFSETQ.

J is TRBJ2-1 and V is TRBV7-8; D call uncertain. The CDR3 sequence is 12 residues long. V was clipped by 5 bases and J by 6 bases, with 8 bases between them. Per the germline V gene, CDR1 is SGHVS and CDR2 is FQNEAQ. CDR3 sequence (DNA): TGTGCCAGCAGCCGGGCAACCAATGAGCAGTTCTTC. Translating it yields CASSRATNEQFF.

The gene calls are TRBV6-5 and TRBJ2-7, with 7 bases fitting TRBD1. Trimming cost V 6 bases and J 6 bases; bases outside gene matches: 8. The germline CDR1 and CDR2 sequences are MNHEY and SVGAGI. The CDR3 sequence is 13 residues long. The CDR3 DNA follows: TGTGCCAGCAGGCTAGACAGGGCGGGCGAGCAGTACTTC. This gives the protein CASRLDRAGEQYF.

The chain carries TRBV27 and TRBJ2-7; D perhaps matches TRBD2 (5 bases). V gave up 5 bases and J gave up 7 bases, with 15 bases separating them. The CDR3 covers 13 residues. Germline V gene sequence: CDR1 MNHEY, CDR2 SMNVEV (reference sequence). The CDR3 loop reads CASSDDMGGEQYF. Written as DNA, the CDR3 is TGTGCCAGCAGTGACGACATGGGCGGGGAGCAGTACTTC.

The chain has TRBV4-1 and TRBJ2-1; 14 bases are a match to TRBD2. After removal of 0 bases from V and 15 bases from J, the junction contained 7 bases not matched to a gene. This CDR3 comprises 15 residues. Germline V lookup: CDR1 MGHRA, CDR2 YSYEKL. As DNA, the CDR3 is TGCGCCAGCAGCCAAGATAGGGGGACTAGCGGGAGCCGGTTCTTC. This codes for CASSQDRGTSGSRFF.

J is TRBJ2-4 and V is TRBV6-1; no definite D call. Trimming took 3 bases from V and 2 from J, leaving 8 bases between them. CDR3 length equals 14 residues. The germline gives CDR1 MNHNS, CDR2 SASEGT. The CDR3 is CASSDGLPKNIQYF. CDR3 bases: TGTGCCAGCAGTGATGGCTTACCCAAAAACATTCAGTACTTC.

This chain links TRBV6-5 with TRBJ2-3, with a tentative D call TRBD2 (6 bases). Trimming left V 7 bases short and J 5 bases short, with 16 bases between. CDR1 and CDR2 (germline): MNHEY, SVGAGI. The CDR3 loop spans 14 amino acids. Here the CDR3 DNA reads TGTGCCAGCACCACACCAGGAGGGGAAGATACGCAGTATTTT. Residues: CASTTPGGEDTQYF.

The gene calls are TRBV25-1 and TRBJ1-6; D gene unclear. From germline, CDR1 is MGHDK and CDR2 SYGVNS. CDR3 length: 14 residues. V lost 7 bases and J lost 5, with 12 bases in between. For the CDR3, the DNA is TGTGCCAGCACCCAGTCCCTCGATAATTCACCCCTCCACTTT. This translates into CASTQSLDNSPLHF.

The chain carries TRBV20-1 and TRBJ1-5; tentatively, D is TRBD1 (5 bases). Per the germline V gene, CDR1 is DFQATT and CDR2 is SNEGSKA (reference sequence). CDR3 length: 13 residues. The ends were cut back, 3 bases at V and 9 bases at J, with 15 bases in the middle. The chain's CDR3 is CSASISPGLPQHF. The CDR3 DNA reads TGCAGTGCTAGTATATCACCAGGGCTGCCCCAGCATTTT.

V usage is TRBV2 and J usage is TRBJ1-6, with 9 bases matching TRBD1. The CDR3 has 13 residues. V gave up 10 bases and J gave up 4 bases; unmatched junction bases: 2. Looked up from germline, CDR1 is SNHLY and CDR2 is FYNNEI. CDR3 amino acids: CATGQGYNSPLHF. DNA for the CDR3: TGTGCCACGGGACAGGGATATAATTCACCCCTCCACTTT.

The CDR3 protein is CASSPSRADTQYF. CDR3 in DNA: TGTGCCAGCAGTCCTAGCCGGGCAGATACGCAGTATTTT. This chain links TRBV6-5 with TRBJ2-3, with D perhaps TRBD2 (5 bases). Trimming shortened V by 5 bases and J by 4 bases, and 10 bases separated the two germline ends. The length of the CDR3 is 13 residues. Per the germline V gene, CDR1 is MNHEY and CDR2 is SVGAGI.

This clone has only one observation. The J gene is TRBJ1-1, the V gene TRBV30; D gene unclear. The CDR3 has 11 amino acids. The ends were cut back, 0 bases at V and 7 bases at J, with 6 bases in the middle. Germline V CDR1 and CDR2: GTSNPN, SVGIG (reference sequence). The CDR3 loop reads CAWSVSREAFF. The CDR3 nucleotides are TGTGCCTGGAGTGTATCCCGTGAAGCTTTCTTT.

This chain links TRBV2 with TRBJ2-1; 10 nucleotides agree with TRBD2. The CDR3 is made up of 18 amino acids. V lost 7 bases, J lost 9 bases, and 21 bases stayed unmatched. Germline V gene sequence: CDR1 SNHLY, CDR2 FYNNEI. The CDR3 sequence is CASKSPYELSGRALEQFF. CDR3 coding DNA: TGTGCCAGCAAGTCCCCCTATGAGTTGAGCGGGAGGGCTCTTGAGCAGTTCTTC.

The V call is TRBV6-5, the J call TRBJ1-2, with 7 nucleotides matching TRBD1. CDR3 length equals 13 residues. After removal of 8 bases from V and 0 bases from J, the junction contained 3 bases not matched to a gene. Germline lookup yields CDR1 MNHEY and CDR2 SVGAGI. The DNA for the CDR3 is TGTGCCAGCTCTGGGACAGCTAACTATGGCTACACCTTC. Translation gives CASSGTANYGYTF.

The chain uses TRBV10-3 and TRBJ2-5; 8 bases are a match to TRBD1. The CDR3 is 15 amino acids. Germline V gene data show CDR1 as ENHRY and CDR2 as SYGVKD. V lost 4 bases, J lost 4 bases, and 8 bases stayed unmatched. DNA for the CDR3: TGTGCCATCAGTGGTATCGGACAGGGAGGAGAGACCCAGTACTTC. Its protein product is CAISGIGQGGETQYF.

The rearrangement joins TRBV27 to TRBJ1-2; 8 nucleotides line up with TRBD1. V was clipped by 5 bases and J by 3 bases; unmatched bases: 14. This CDR3 has 17 residues. The germline gives CDR1 MNHEY, CDR2 SMNVEV (reference sequence). This CDR3 is CASSLHTRGREYYGYTF. CDR3 bases: TGTGCCAGCAGTCTCCACACCAGGGGGCGCGAGTACTATGGCTACACCTTC.

Turning to this clone: This sample includes further DNA sequences coding for the same CDR3. The chain links TRBV27 to TRBJ2-7; TRBD1 agrees at 7 bases. This CDR3 has 13 residues. Germline CDR1 and CDR2: MNHEY and SMNVEV (reference sequence). J was trimmed by 2 bases and V by 4 bases; bases with no gene match: 2. The CDR3 coding sequence is TGTGCCAGCAGTTGGGACAGCACCTACGAGCAGTACTTC. It codes for CASSWDSTYEQYF.

V and J are TRBV19 and TRBJ2-3; 9 positions match TRBD2. From germline, CDR1 is LNHDA and CDR2 SQIVND (reference sequence). V trimming: 2 bases; J trimming: 7 bases; junction bases outside the gene matches: 7. The CDR3 totals 15 residues. The CDR3 coding sequence is TGTGCCAGTAGTATATTGGCGGGAGGGGGATATACGCAGTATTTT. Residues: CASSILAGGGYTQYF.

This clone was recorded only once. The chain recombines TRBV18 with TRBJ2-5; tentative D call: TRBD1 (5 bases). V was shortened by 6 bases and J by 2 bases, with 13 bases between the two germline ends. In germline, CDR1 is KGHSH, CDR2 LQKENI. The CDR3 runs 14 residues. CDR3 sequence: CASSTGTGQETQYF. The CDR3 nucleotides read TGTGCCAGCTCTACCGGCACAGGTCAAGAGACCCAGTACTTC.

The chain is built from TRBV10-3 and TRBJ2-1; D gene unclear. V lost 10 bases to trimming and J lost 4 bases, with 8 bases between them. The CDR3 has 11 residues. The germline V gene has CDR1 ENHRY and CDR2 SYGVKD. CDR3 in amino acids: CASTGYNEQFF. In DNA, the CDR3 is TGTGCCAGCACTGGTTACAATGAGCAGTTCTTC.